This TCR beta chain was documented in a study of T-cell reconstitution after alpha-beta-depleted transplantation in children. Overall study findings and caveats: Newly generated T cells supplied most T-cell counts and diversity one year post-transplant. It was surviving recipient T cells and thymic progenitors that gave some patients high TCRbeta diversity at day 60. The study reportedly traced alpha-beta T cells about two months after transplant to several hundred expanded graft clones.

The TCRbeta library incorporated unique molecular identifiers. Each CDR3 protein is one row after TCRdb ran MiXCR on the PCR reads. The repertoire holds about a million distinct CDR3 sequences, with about 31% as singletons. The table lists this clonotype with a few counts. Its cognate antigen is unknown. Sequencing used PBMCs, mostly from graft donor cells, obtained 360 days after TCRalphabeta/CD19-depleted stem cell transplant. The clonotype was recovered from a boy under two years old who had a stem cell transplant for SCID, so the T cells may come from the graft donor.

CDR3 residues: CASSLVKQRRPETQYF. The CDR3 nucleotides read TGTGCCAGCAGCTTAGTTAAGCAGCGGCGTCCAGAGACCCAGTACTTC. The chain recombines TRBV11-2 with TRBJ2-5; TRBD2 might be the D (5 bases). The CDR3 has 16 amino acids. Trimming removed 1 base from V and 4 bases from J, with 16 bases in between. Germline V lookup: CDR1 SGHAT, CDR2 FQNNGV.